This TCR beta chain was sequenced for a study of T cell repertoires in cytomegalovirus infection. MiXCR was run by TCRdb on the reads, yielding one entry per CDR3 protein. The profile shows about 920,000 distinct CDR3 sequences, roughly 31% of them singletons. In the case of this clonotype: The antigen remains undetermined.

The CDR3 spans 13 residues. CDR1 and CDR2 from the germline V gene are LNHNV and YYDKDF (reference sequence). The germline V and J ends were trimmed by 4 bases and 7 bases, with 11 bases remaining between them. The chain uses TRBV15 and TRBJ2-1; D gene ambiguous. This TCR was recovered from a human donor in good health (CMV status not recorded). Some clones in this sample may be carry-over from other donors' samples. Sequenced material: cultured CD8+ T cells from PBMCs, taken from culture after CMV antigen stimulation. The CDR3 loop is CATSITVLNEQFF. Here the CDR3 DNA reads TGTGCCACCAGCATAACGGTTTTAAATGAGCAGTTCTTC.